This TCR beta chain originates from a study of blood T cell repertoires in COVID-19. Study background: Symptom resolution, clearance, or two negative PCRs marked the recovered donors of Cohort 3. Acute and convalescent COVID-19 specimens originated in the United States, Italy and Spain. Sample material is recorded as cDNA or gDNA derived from T cells, B-cell-depleted T cells, or PBMCs.

In the authors' methods: Amplification of reference gene primers was used by the study to estimate nucleated cell counts. Method: immunoSEQ multiplex PCR; TCRdb's copy keeps in-frame clones and lacks some. Clonal size and the V and J genes are those of that table, whereas D and trimming came from the DNA. The table lists about 150,000 clones, roughly 78% of them singletons, with under 20% in the top ten. CDR3 length equals 13 residues. Germline CDR1 MNHEY, CDR2 SVGAGI. Trimming took off 0 bases at V and 6 bases at J, with 9 bases between the two ends. The receptor was derived from a woman aged 70-85 years in a cohort exposed to, infected with or recovered from COVID-19 (not recorded which). Sequencing used PBMCs or T cells enriched from blood (not recorded which). This sequence joins TRBV6-5 and TRBJ2-7, with D unclear. CDR3 protein: CASSYSAAPEQYF. In nucleotides, the CDR3 is TGTGCCAGCAGTTACTCTGCCGCGCCCGAGCAGTACTTC.